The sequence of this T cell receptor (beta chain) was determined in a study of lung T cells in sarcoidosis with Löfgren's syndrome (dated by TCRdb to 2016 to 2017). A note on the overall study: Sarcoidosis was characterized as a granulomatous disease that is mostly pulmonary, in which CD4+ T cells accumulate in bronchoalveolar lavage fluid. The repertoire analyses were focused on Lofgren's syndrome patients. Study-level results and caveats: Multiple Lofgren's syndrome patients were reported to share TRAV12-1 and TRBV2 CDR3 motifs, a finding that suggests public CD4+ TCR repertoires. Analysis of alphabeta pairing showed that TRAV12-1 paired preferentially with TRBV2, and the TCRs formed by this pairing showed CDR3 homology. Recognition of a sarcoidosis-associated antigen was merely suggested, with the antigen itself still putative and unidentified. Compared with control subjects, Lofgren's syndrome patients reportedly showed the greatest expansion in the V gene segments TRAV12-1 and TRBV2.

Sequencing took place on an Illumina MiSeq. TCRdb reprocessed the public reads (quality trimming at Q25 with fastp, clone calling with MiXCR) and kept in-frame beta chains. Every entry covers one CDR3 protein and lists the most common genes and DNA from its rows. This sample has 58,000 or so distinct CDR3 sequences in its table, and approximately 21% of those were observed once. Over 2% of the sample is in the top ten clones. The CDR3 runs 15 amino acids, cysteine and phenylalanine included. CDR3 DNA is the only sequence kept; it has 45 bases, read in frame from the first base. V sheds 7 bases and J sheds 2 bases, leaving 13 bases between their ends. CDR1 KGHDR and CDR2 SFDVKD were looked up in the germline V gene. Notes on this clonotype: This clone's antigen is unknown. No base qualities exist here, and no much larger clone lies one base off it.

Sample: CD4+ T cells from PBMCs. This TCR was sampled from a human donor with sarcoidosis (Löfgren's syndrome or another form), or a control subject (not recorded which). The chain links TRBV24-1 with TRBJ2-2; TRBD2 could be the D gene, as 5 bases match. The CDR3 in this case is CATRPTTGNTGELFF. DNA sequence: TGTGCCACCAGACCCACGACGGGAAACACCGGGGAGCTGTTTTTT.